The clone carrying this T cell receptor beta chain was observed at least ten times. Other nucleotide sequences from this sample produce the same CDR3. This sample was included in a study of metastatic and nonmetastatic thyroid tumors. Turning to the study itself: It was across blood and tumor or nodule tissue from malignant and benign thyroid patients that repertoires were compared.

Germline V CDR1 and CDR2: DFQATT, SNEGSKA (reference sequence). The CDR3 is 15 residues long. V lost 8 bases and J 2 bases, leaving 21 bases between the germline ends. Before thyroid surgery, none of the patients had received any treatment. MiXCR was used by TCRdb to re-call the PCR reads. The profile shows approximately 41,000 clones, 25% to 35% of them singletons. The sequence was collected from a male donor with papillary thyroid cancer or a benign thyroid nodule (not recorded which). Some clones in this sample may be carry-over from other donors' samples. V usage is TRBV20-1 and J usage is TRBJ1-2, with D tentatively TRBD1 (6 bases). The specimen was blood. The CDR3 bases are TGCAGTCTGCAAGGGGGGGGGGGCCCCAACTATGGCTACACCTTC. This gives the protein CSLQGGGGPNYGYTF.